The clone carrying this T cell receptor beta chain was recorded many times. Its antigen remains unknown. One end of the junction fails to match germline, which may point to a read error. This CDR3 contains 15 residues. CDR1 is SEHNR, CDR2 FQNEAQ, per germline (reference sequence). This specimen comes from a study of T cell repertoires in cytomegalovirus infection. TCRdb processed the reads anew with MiXCR; each CDR3 protein has one entry. The profile covers roughly 800,000 distinct CDR3 sequences, with just under 30% appearing a single time and over 10% taken by the ten largest. The source of this sequence is a human donor in good health (CMV status not recorded). Some clones in this sample may be carry-over from other donors' samples. This chain connects TRBV7-9 to TRBJ2-5; the D gene is possibly TRBD1 (5 bases). Source: cultured CD8+ T cells from PBMCs, taken from culture after CMV antigen stimulation. The CDR3 DNA reads TGTGCCAGCAGCTCCCCGACAGACCACCAAGGGACCCAGTACTTC. Amino acid sequence: CASSSPTDHQGTQYF.